This T cell receptor (beta chain) was recorded in a study of cytomegalovirus exposure and HLA in healthy donors. Findings and caveats of the study: The investigators catalogued 164 TCR beta chains as cytomegalovirus-associated.

Method: immunoSEQ multiplex PCR; TCRdb's copy keeps in-frame clones and lacks some. In the table there are about 170,000 clones, approximately 86% of which are singletons. In regard to this clone: The antigen is undetermined.

V was cut by 4 bases and J by 4 bases, with 7 bases left in between. The CDR3 has 12 amino acids. CDR1 and CDR2 from the germline V gene are LGHNA and YSLEER. The TCR was taken from a man between 18 and 29 years old in good health and CMV-seropositive. This chain joins TRBV4-3 and TRBJ1-1; TRBD1 might be the D (6 bases). The specimen sequenced was PBMCs. The DNA for the CDR3 is TGCGCCAGCAGCCGCAGGGGCACTGAAGCTTTCTTT. Its protein product is CASSRRGTEAFF.